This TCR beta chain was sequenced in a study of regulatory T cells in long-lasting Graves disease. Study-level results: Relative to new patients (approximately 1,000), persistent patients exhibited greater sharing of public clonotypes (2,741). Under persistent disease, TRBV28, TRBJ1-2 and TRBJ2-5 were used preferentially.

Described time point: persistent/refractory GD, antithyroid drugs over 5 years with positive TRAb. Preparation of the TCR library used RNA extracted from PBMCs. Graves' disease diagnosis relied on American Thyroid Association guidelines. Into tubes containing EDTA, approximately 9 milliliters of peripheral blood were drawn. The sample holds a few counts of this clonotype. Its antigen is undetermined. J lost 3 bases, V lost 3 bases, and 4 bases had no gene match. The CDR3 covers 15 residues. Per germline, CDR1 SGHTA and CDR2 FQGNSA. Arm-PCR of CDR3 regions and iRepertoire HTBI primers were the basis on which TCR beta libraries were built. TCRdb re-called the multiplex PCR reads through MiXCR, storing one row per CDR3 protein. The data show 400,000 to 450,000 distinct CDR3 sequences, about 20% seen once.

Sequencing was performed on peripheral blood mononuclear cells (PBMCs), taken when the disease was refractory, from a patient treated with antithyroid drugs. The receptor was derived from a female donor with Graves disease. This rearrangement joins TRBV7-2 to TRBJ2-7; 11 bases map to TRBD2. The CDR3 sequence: CASSLTSGNYYEQYF. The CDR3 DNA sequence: TGTGCCAGCAGCTTGACTAGCGGGAATTACTACGAGCAGTACTTC.